This T cell receptor beta chain was sequenced for a study of blood T cells in healthy people across ages. A sample-barcoded 5' primer and a J-beta primer mix were used in a second PCR of roughly 7 to 11 cycles. Each cDNA molecule carried a tag from a template-switch adaptor that contained 12 random nucleotides. One entry per CDR3 protein, called by TCRdb with MiXCR from the 5' RACE reads. Among approximately 810,000 distinct CDR3 sequences, roughly 26% were seen once, and the ten largest hold approximately 15%. There are 13 residues in the CDR3. The germline gives CDR1 SNHLY, CDR2 FYNNEI. V dropped 4 bases and J dropped 2 bases, with 6 bases sitting between them. The table lists this clonotype with a few counts.

This receptor was obtained from a woman of 80 years or more in good health. The genes are TRBV2 and TRBJ1-5; D call uncertain. Sequencing was performed on blood. The CDR3 nucleotides read TGTGCCAGCAGTGCGCACGGCAATCAGCCCCAGCATTTT. Translated, it gives CASSAHGNQPQHF.